The 30 T cell receptor beta chains below come from one sample, sequenced in a study of control samples from healthy donors and cancer patients. TCRdb keeps only in-frame clones here, not all; method: immunoSEQ multiplex PCR. The repertoire holds around 230,000 clones, with roughly 94% as singletons. Sequencing used blood. Receptors originate from a man in his fifties in good health.

The rearrangement uses TRBV9 and TRBJ2-5; the match to TRBD2 covers 14 bases. CDR1 and CDR2 (germline): SGDLS, YYNGEE. CDR3 length equals 18 residues. V lost 4 bases to trimming and J lost 5 bases; unmatched junction nucleotides: 13. The CDR3 loop is CASSQTTSGGAIRETQYF. The CDR3 DNA follows: TGTGCCAGCAGCCAAACGACTAGCGGGGGGGCCATTCGGGAGACCCAGTACTTC.

The CDR3 is CASSFGGNQPQHF. DNA for the CDR3: TGTGCCAGCAGCTTTGGAGGCAATCAGCCCCAGCATTTT. The chain couples TRBV7-9 to TRBJ1-5; D not certain. Between the trimmed V and J ends, which lost 3 bases and 2 bases, there was a span of 5 bases. Per the germline V gene, CDR1 is SEHNR and CDR2 is FQNEAQ (reference sequence). This CDR3 spans 13 amino acids. The full variable domain, its missing parts supplied by reference TRBV7-9 and TRBJ1-5, is DTGVSQNPRHKITKRGQNVTFRCDPISEHNRLYWYRQTLGQGPEFLTYFQNEAQLEKSRLLSDRFSAERPKGSFSTLEIQRTEQGDSAMYLCASSFGGNQPQHFGDGTRLSIL.

The chain recombines TRBV24-1 with TRBJ1-1, with a possible D match to TRBD1 (5 bases). V lost 0 bases to trimming and J lost 6 bases, with 7 bases between them. This CDR3 is 13 amino acids long. The germline V gene has CDR1 KGHDR and CDR2 SFDVKD. This CDR3 reads CATSDLRGSEAFF. The CDR3 nucleotides read TGTGCCACCAGTGATTTGAGGGGCTCTGAAGCTTTCTTT.

This sequence joins TRBV15 and TRBJ2-3; possible D gene TRBD1, 5 bases. CDR1 is LNHNV, CDR2 YYDKDF, per germline (reference sequence). This CDR3 region has 12 residues. The V end was cut by 1 base, the J end by 8 bases, with 7 bases between. The CDR3 spells CATSRGQGTQYF. The CDR3, as DNA: TGTGCCACCAGCAGAGGCCAGGGTACGCAGTATTTT.

The V and J genes are TRBV12-5 and TRBJ2-7; no definite D call. CDR3 length: 14 amino acids. Per the germline V gene, CDR1 is LGHNT and CDR2 is FRNRAP. V was shortened by 8 bases and J by 7 bases, with 21 bases between the two germline ends. The CDR3 region has the DNA TGTGCTAGTACTCAAGGACGCCGGTCCCTGGAGCAGTACTTC. This translates into CASTQGRRSLEQYF.

The chain joins TRBV11-2 to TRBJ2-7; D assignment may be TRBD1 or TRBD2 (6 bases each). Looked up from germline, CDR1 is SGHAT and CDR2 is FQNNGV. The CDR3 length is 13 residues. V lost 8 bases, J lost 3 bases, and 14 bases lay in between. The DNA of the CDR3 is TGTGCCAGCGGTCGGGGGCGGAACTACGAGCAGTACGTC. The encoded protein is CASGRGRNYEQYV.

The chain uses TRBV10-3 and TRBJ1-1, with D possibly being TRBD1 (5 bases). The CDR3 has 14 amino acids. The V gene lost 10 bases and the J gene lost 2 bases, with 17 bases spanning the gap. Germline V gene sequence: CDR1 ENHRY, CDR2 SYGVKD. The CDR3: CATLYGQGNTEAFF. CDR3 nucleotides: TGTGCCACCTTGTATGGGCAGGGAAACACTGAAGCTTTCTTT.

The rearrangement links TRBV7-6 to TRBJ1-6; D remains ambiguous. Per germline, CDR1 SGHVS and CDR2 FNYEAQ. The CDR3 runs to 15 residues. V was trimmed by 2 bases and J by 1 base, leaving 6 bases between them. CDR3 bases: TGTGCCAGCAGCTTAAAGAGGTCCTATAATTCACCCCTCCACTTT. The encoded protein is CASSLKRSYNSPLHF.

The chain recombines TRBV11-2 with TRBJ2-5, with D perhaps matching TRBD1 (6 bases). There are 14 residues in the CDR3. The germline V gene encodes CDR1 SGHAT and CDR2 FQNNGV. Deletions cut 0 bases from V and 5 bases from J, with 10 bases between. CDR3 in DNA: TGTGCCAGCAGCTTAGAGGGGACAATGGAGACCCAGTACTTC. Its translation: CASSLEGTMETQYF.

This chain links TRBV6-2 or TRBV6-3 with TRBJ1-6, with a weak D call TRBD1 (5 bases). The CDR3 runs to 16 residues. V lost 6 bases and J 10 bases, leaving 22 bases between the germline ends. In germline, CDR1 is MNHEY, CDR2 SVGEGT. As DNA, the CDR3 is TGTGCCAGCAGCCTTGGGGGAGCAGGGATTCGCTCACCCCTCCACTTT. This translates into CASSLGGAGIRSPLHF.

The gene calls are TRBV6-5 and TRBJ2-2; D is unclear. The V gene's germline CDR1 is MNHEY and CDR2 SVGAGI. The length of the CDR3 is 16 residues. Trimming pared 2 bases from V and 3 bases from J, leaving 13 bases between. The CDR3, as DNA: TGTGCCAGCAGTTACCTCAACCGACGGTACACCGGGGAGCTGTTTTTT. It codes for CASSYLNRRYTGELFF.

V usage is TRBV7-9 and J usage is TRBJ1-2, with D hard to call. The CDR3 runs to 16 residues. CDR1 and CDR2 (germline): SEHNR, FQNEAQ (reference sequence). Trimming took off 2 bases at V and 2 bases at J, with 15 bases between the two ends. CDR3 DNA sequence: TGTGCCAGCAGCTTAATGAGTGTGAGGACCAACTATGGCTACACCTTC. It encodes CASSLMSVRTNYGYTF.

In its sample, this clone was seen once. This chain joins TRBV2 and TRBJ2-5; D is possibly TRBD1 (7 bases). The CDR3 runs 15 residues. Germline CDR1 is SNHLY and CDR2 is FYNNEI. The V end was cut by 5 bases, the J end by 4 bases, with 17 bases between. In DNA form, the CDR3 reads TGTGCCAGCAGTCCCAGGGGGACTCCGGCAGAGACCCAGTACTTC. The encoded protein is CASSPRGTPAETQYF. Together with reference TRBV2 and TRBJ2-5, the CDR3 gives the full variable domain: EPEVTQTPSHQVTQMGQEVILRCVPISNHLYFYWYRQILGQKVEFLVSFYNNEISEKSEIFDDQFSVERPDGSNFTLKIRSTKLEDSAMYFCASSPRGTPAETQYFGPGTRLLVL.

The sample holds one count of this clone. V and J are TRBV4-1 and TRBJ1-2; D possibly corresponds to TRBD1 (5 bases). The germline V and J ends were trimmed by 2 bases and 4 bases, with 14 bases remaining between them. The CDR3 has 15 residues. In germline, CDR1 is MGHRA, CDR2 YSYEKL. CDR3 coding DNA: TGCGCCAGCAGCCAACTAACGGGGGGGTTCTATGGCTACACCTTC. This encodes CASSQLTGGFYGYTF.

The V call is TRBV4-3, the J call TRBJ2-7, with D tentatively TRBD1 or TRBD2 (5 bases each). The CDR3 sequence is 15 residues long. V was shortened by 0 bases and J by 6 bases, with 15 bases between the two germline ends. Germline V gene lookup returns CDR1 LGHNA and CDR2 YSLEER. The CDR3 DNA reads as TGCGCCAGCAGCCAAGATTGGTCCAGGGAGCGCGAGCAGTACTTC. This translates into CASSQDWSREREQYF.

The gene calls are TRBV4-2 and TRBJ1-4, with D maybe TRBD1 (6 bases). Germline CDR1 and CDR2: LGHNA and YNFKEQ. CDR3 length equals 15 residues. V lost 1 base, J lost 8 bases, and 14 bases lay in between. CDR3 sequence: CASSQVEQGSEKLFF. The CDR3 DNA reads as TGTGCCAGCAGCCAAGTGGAACAGGGAAGCGAAAAACTGTTTTTT.

This chain connects TRBV4-2 to TRBJ2-2, with a weak D call TRBD2 (6 bases). Trimming stripped 0 bases from V and 3 bases from J, with 11 bases between. The CDR3 is 16 amino acids. Per germline, CDR1 LGHNA and CDR2 YNFKEQ. The CDR3 region has the DNA TGTGCCAGCAGCCAAGATCGGGGGTCTGACACCGGGGAGCTGTTTTTT. Translating it yields CASSQDRGSDTGELFF.

The J gene is TRBJ2-1, the V gene TRBV13; D possibly corresponds to TRBD2 (6 bases). V lost 3 bases to trimming and J lost 7 bases, with 16 bases between them. The CDR3 consists of 15 residues. Germline-derived CDR1 and CDR2 are PRHDT and FYEKMQ (reference sequence). The CDR3, as DNA: TGTGCCAGCAGCTTGGAGGGGCGCCCCGGGAATGAGCAGTTCTTC. Translated: CASSLEGRPGNEQFF.

This clone came up once. The chain couples TRBV19 to TRBJ1-3; the D is unclear. This CDR3 region has 14 residues. The V end was cut by 9 bases, the J end by 3 bases, with 15 bases between. Germline CDR1 LNHDA, CDR2 SQIVND (reference sequence). The CDR3 DNA reads as TGTGCCAGCGAGAGTCGGGGTAATGGAAACACCATATATTTT. This gives the protein CASESRGNGNTIYF.

V and J are TRBV28 and TRBJ2-6, with D unresolved. Germline loops: CDR1 MDHEN, CDR2 SYDVKM. Trimming took off 6 bases at V and 0 bases at J, with 9 bases between the two ends. This CDR3 spans 15 amino acids. CDR3 region: CASSQALSGANVLTF. The CDR3 DNA follows: TGTGCCAGCAGCCAGGCCCTCTCTGGGGCCAACGTCCTGACTTTC.

The genes are TRBV7-2 and TRBJ1-5, with TRBD1 as a possible D gene (5 bases). Deletions cut 5 bases from V and 8 bases from J, with 16 bases between. Germline assignment: CDR1 SGHTA and CDR2 FQGNSA. The CDR3 extends over 14 amino acids. The CDR3 DNA reads as TGTGCCAGCAGCCCGAGGGACGGGACTGAGCCCCAGCATTTT. This sequence encodes CASSPRDGTEPQHF. The entire variable domain, with the rest obtained from reference TRBV7-2 and TRBJ1-5, is as follows: GAGVSQSPSNKVTEKGKDVELRCDPISGHTALYWYRQSLGQGLEFLIYFQGNSAPDKSGLPSDRFSAERTGGSVSTLTIQRTQQEDSAVYLCASSPRDGTEPQHFGDGTRLSIL.

The rearrangement links TRBV27 to TRBJ2-1; D may match TRBD1 or TRBD2 (7 bases each). The CDR3 contains 16 residues. The V end was cut by 2 bases, the J end by 7 bases, with 18 bases between. Germline CDR1 is MNHEY and CDR2 is SMNVEV (reference sequence). CDR3 nucleotide sequence: TGTGCCAGCAGTTTACTTTCAGGGGGGGCGGGGAATGAGCAGTTCTTC. This codes for CASSLLSGGAGNEQFF.

This chain connects TRBV5-4 to TRBJ1-2; perhaps TRBD1 as D (6 bases). Trimming stripped 0 bases from V and 4 bases from J, with 13 bases between. CDR3 length: 15 residues. CDR1 is SGHNT, CDR2 YYREEE, per germline (reference sequence). CDR3 sequence (DNA): TGTGCCAGCAGCTTGGGGCAGGGGCAAGGCTATGGCTACACCTTC. Translating it yields CASSLGQGQGYGYTF.

The chain recombines TRBV28 with TRBJ1-5; D remains unclear. CDR1 is MDHEN and CDR2 is SYDVKM in the germline V gene. V was clipped by 3 bases and J by 8 bases, with 23 bases between them. This CDR3 has 17 amino acids. In DNA, the CDR3 is TGTGCCAGCAGTTTGGATTCTGTGACGGCCCTCGAAAAGCCCCAGCATTTT. It yields the protein CASSLDSVTALEKPQHF.

The gene calls are TRBV5-1 and TRBJ2-1; D gene ambiguous. The CDR3 consists of 14 residues. Germline loops: CDR1 SGHRS, CDR2 YFSETQ. V lost 4 bases and J 5 bases, leaving 13 bases between the germline ends. The CDR3 is CASSEGDTHNEQFF. The CDR3 DNA reads as TGCGCCAGCAGCGAAGGAGACACCCACAATGAGCAGTTCTTC. Full variable domain (rest looked up from reference TRBV5-1 and TRBJ2-1): KAGVTQTPRYLIKTRGQQVTLSCSPISGHRSVSWYQQTPGQGLQFLFEYFSETQRNKGNFPGRFSGRQFSNSRSEMNVSTLELGDSALYLCASSEGDTHNEQFFGPGTRLTVL.

The gene calls are TRBV2 and TRBJ1-6; TRBD1 is a possible D gene (6 bases). Germline CDR1 is SNHLY and CDR2 is FYNNEI. The CDR3 extends over 16 amino acids. V was shortened by 6 bases and J by 3 bases, with 15 bases between the two germline ends. The DNA of the CDR3 is TGTGCCAGCAGGGGCACAGGGAGCGTCTATAATTCACCCCTCCACTTT. Amino acids: CASRGTGSVYNSPLHF. The full variable domain, completed using reference TRBV2 and TRBJ1-6, is EPEVTQTPSHQVTQMGQEVILRCVPISNHLYFYWYRQILGQKVEFLVSFYNNEISEKSEIFDDQFSVERPDGSNFTLKIRSTKLEDSAMYFCASRGTGSVYNSPLHFGNGTRLTVT.

This clone came up a few times. This rearrangement joins TRBV14 to TRBJ1-3; no clear D. The CDR3 runs 16 residues. Per the germline V gene, CDR1 is SGHDN and CDR2 is FVKESK. The V end was cut by 0 bases, the J end by 2 bases, with 11 bases between. The CDR3 sequence is CASSQDNSSPGNTIYF. The CDR3 nucleotides are TGTGCCAGCAGCCAAGATAACAGTTCTCCTGGAAACACCATATATTTT.

The chain is built from TRBV7-2 and TRBJ2-5; unclear D gene. The V gene lost 2 bases and the J gene lost 5 bases, with 6 bases spanning the gap. Germline assignment: CDR1 SGHTA and CDR2 FQGNSA. This CDR3 contains 12 residues. The CDR3 coding sequence is TGTGCCAGCAGCTTATCCAGGGAGACCCAGTACTTC. Protein product: CASSLSRETQYF.

J is TRBJ2-3 and V is TRBV7-9; no definite D call. V was cut by 3 bases and J by 0 bases, with 10 bases left in between. The CDR3 length is 15 residues. Germline CDR1 is SEHNR and CDR2 is FQNEAQ (reference sequence). As DNA, the CDR3 is TGTGCCAGCAGCTTGTTCCTCACAAGCACAGATACGCAGTATTTT. Translated, it gives CASSLFLTSTDTQYF.

This chain links TRBV5-1 with TRBJ2-1; maybe TRBD1 (6 bases). CDR1 and CDR2 from the germline V gene are SGHRS and YFSETQ. V lost 4 bases and J lost 3, with 17 bases in between. This CDR3 region has 16 residues. The CDR3 reads CASSPLDSSLYNEQFF. The CDR3 region has the DNA TGCGCCAGCAGCCCACTGGACAGCTCCCTCTACAATGAGCAGTTCTTC.